The 24 T cell receptor beta chains given below trace back to one sample, sequenced in a study of blood T cell repertoires in COVID-19. Some clones are missing from TCRdb's copy, which holds only in-frame ones; the method was immunoSEQ multiplex PCR. The profile shows 150,000 to 200,000 clones, 60% to 80% of them singletons. Sequenced sample: peripheral blood. The receptors were sampled from a man aged 60-69 years with active or convalescent COVID-19.

This clone was found once. The chain combines TRBV4-1 with TRBJ1-1; D unclear. This CDR3 contains 16 residues. V shed 3 bases and J shed 0 bases, with 14 bases lying between them. The germline CDR1 and CDR2 sequences are MGHRA and YSYEKL. CDR3 sequence (DNA): TGCGCCAGCAGCCAGCCCGCACGGGTGATGAACACTGAAGCTTTCTTT. Its translation: CASSQPARVMNTEAFF.

This clone was seen just once. This chain connects TRBV13 to TRBJ1-5; D uncertain. CDR1 PRHDT and CDR2 FYEKMQ come from the germline V gene (reference sequence). The V end lost 10 bases, the J end lost 3 bases, and 16 bases lay between the germline ends. The CDR3 extends over 14 amino acids. The CDR3 is CATTGRMNNQPQHF. The CDR3 coding sequence is TGTGCCACCACTGGGAGGATGAACAATCAGCCCCAGCATTTT.

This chain uses TRBV18 with TRBJ2-1; the match to TRBD2 covers 10 bases. This CDR3 is 15 amino acids long. Germline loops: CDR1 KGHSH, CDR2 LQKENI. Trimming removed 2 bases from V and 7 bases from J; junction bases left unmatched: 5. In DNA form, the CDR3 reads TGTGCCAGCTCACCAAGCGGGAGGGCCAGGAATGAGCAGTTCTTC. This sequence encodes CASSPSGRARNEQFF. The complete variable domain, with remaining parts taken from reference TRBV18 and TRBJ2-1, reads NAGVMQNPRHLVRRRGQEARLRCSPMKGHSHVYWYRQLPEEGLKFMVYLQKENIIDESGMPKERFSAEFPKEGPSILRIQQVVRGDSAAYFCASSPSGRARNEQFFGPGTRLTVL.

The chain recombines TRBV30 with TRBJ1-5, with 9 bases matching TRBD1. The CDR3 runs 14 residues. Germline V lookup: CDR1 GTSNPN, CDR2 SVGIG (reference sequence). V was clipped by 0 bases and J by 6 bases; unmatched bases: 3. The CDR3: CAWSVRQGVQPQHF. CDR3 DNA sequence: TGTGCCTGGAGTGTACGACAGGGGGTTCAGCCCCAGCATTTT.

The rearrangement uses TRBV4-2 and TRBJ1-4; weak D call: TRBD1 (6 bases). From germline, CDR1 is LGHNA and CDR2 YNFKEQ. The CDR3 is made up of 18 amino acids. Trimming left V 2 bases short and J 8 bases short, with 24 bases between. The CDR3 spells CASSQTNTGFGAREKLFF. The CDR3 DNA is TGTGCCAGCAGCCAAACGAACACAGGGTTCGGGGCGCGGGAAAAACTGTTTTTT.

The CDR3 loop is CASSPRQLLAGSSYEQYF. DNA for the CDR3: TGTGCCAGTAGCCCCCGACAGCTACTAGCGGGTAGCTCCTACGAGCAGTACTTC. The chain is built from TRBV19 and TRBJ2-7, with TRBD2 identical over 9 bases. Looked up from germline, CDR1 is LNHDA and CDR2 is SQIVND (reference sequence). V was pared by 6 bases and J by 0 bases, with 15 bases of the junction left unmatched. There are 18 residues in the CDR3.

The V gene is TRBV3-1 (or the pseudogene TRBV3-2), the J gene TRBJ1-2; no clear D. This CDR3 is 12 amino acids long. V shed 3 bases and J shed 7 bases, with 9 bases lying between them. Germline V lookup: CDR1 LGHDT, CDR2 YNNKEL (reference sequence). The CDR3 DNA reads TGTGCCAGCAGCCACGGCCGGGTTGGCTACACCTTC. Its translation is CASSHGRVGYTF.

This chain connects TRBV4-3 to TRBJ1-6; D might be TRBD1 (5 bases). Trimming pared 1 base from V and 1 base from J, leaving 20 bases between. This CDR3 region has 20 residues. The germline gives CDR1 LGHNA, CDR2 YSLEER. CDR3 sequence reads: CASSQGVWGRRVSYNSPLHF. Here the CDR3 DNA reads TGCGCCAGCAGCCAAGGGGTCTGGGGCCGAAGGGTTTCCTATAATTCACCCCTCCACTTT.

This clone was seen a handful of times. The chain employs TRBV29-1 and TRBJ2-1, with D perhaps matching TRBD2 (5 bases). The V end was cut by 6 bases, the J end by 4 bases, with 10 bases between. CDR3 length: 12 amino acids. CDR1 is SQVTM and CDR2 is ANQGSEA in the germline V gene. The CDR3 DNA sequence: TGCAGCGTCCTCCCGGGGTACAATGAGCAGTTCTTC. Amino acids: CSVLPGYNEQFF.

The chain couples TRBV2 to TRBJ2-7; 7 bases agree with TRBD2. With 5 bases clipped from V and 1 base from J, the junction kept 5 bases outside the gene matches. The CDR3 is 14 residues long. Germline V CDR1 and CDR2: SNHLY, FYNNEI. The CDR3 bases are TGTGCCAGCAGTACGGGGGGACCGTCCTACGAGCAGTACTTC. Its protein is CASSTGGPSYEQYF.

The chain has TRBV7-2 and TRBJ1-2, with D perhaps TRBD1 (5 bases). This CDR3 is built from 14 residues. V lost 4 bases and J 5 bases, leaving 14 bases between the germline ends. CDR1 is SGHTA and CDR2 is FQGNSA in the germline V gene. The CDR3 here is CASSSSGGEYGYTF. CDR3 in DNA: TGTGCCAGCAGCTCTTCGGGGGGGGAATATGGCTACACCTTC.

V gene TRBV6-5 combines with J gene TRBJ1-4; TRBD1 is a possible D gene (6 bases). Looked up from germline, CDR1 is MNHEY and CDR2 is SVGAGI. CDR3 length equals 15 residues. Trimming pared 2 bases from V and 3 bases from J, leaving 10 bases between. CDR3 bases: TGTGCCAGCAGTTACGAGGGGGTCCCTAATGAAAAACTGTTTTTT. The encoded protein is CASSYEGVPNEKLFF.

In this sample, this clone turned up once. The chain joins TRBV6-1 to TRBJ2-1; D call uncertain. CDR1 MNHNS and CDR2 SASEGT come from the germline V gene. This CDR3 comprises 16 residues. V was trimmed by 4 bases and J by 7 bases, leaving 20 bases between them. CDR3 sequence reads: CASSVEASRGLNEQFF. CDR3 in DNA: TGTGCCAGCAGTGTTGAGGCTAGTAGAGGCCTAAATGAGCAGTTCTTC.

The chain couples TRBV3-1 (or the pseudogene TRBV3-2) to TRBJ1-4, with D uncertain. Germline V gene lookup returns CDR1 LGHDT and CDR2 YNNKEL (reference sequence). V lost 0 bases and J lost 7, with 6 bases in between. The CDR3 sequence is 13 residues long. The CDR3 sequence is CASSQELAEKLFF. DNA of the CDR3: TGTGCCAGCAGCCAAGAGTTAGCTGAAAAACTGTTTTTT.

This sequence joins TRBV19 and TRBJ2-7, with 8 nucleotides matching TRBD2. The CDR3 consists of 13 residues. Germline V lookup: CDR1 LNHDA, CDR2 SQIVND (reference sequence). Losses at the gene ends were 2 bases for V and 4 bases for J; bases not matched to a gene: 1. CDR3 sequence: CASSISGSYEQYF. DNA for the CDR3: TGTGCCAGTAGTATAAGCGGGAGTTACGAGCAGTACTTC.

The rearrangement uses TRBV2 and TRBJ2-7; the match to TRBD1 covers 7 bases. Germline CDR1 reads SNHLY; CDR2 reads FYNNEI. The V and J ends lost 11 bases and 0 bases, in that order; junction bases with no gene match: 4. CDR3 length: 12 amino acids. CDR3 protein: CAVTGDSYEQYF. The CDR3 region has the DNA TGTGCCGTAACAGGGGACTCCTACGAGCAGTACTTC.

The chain links TRBV7-9 to TRBJ2-2; D not certain. V dropped 4 bases and J dropped 0 bases, with 9 bases sitting between them. This CDR3 has 15 residues. The germline V gene has CDR1 SEHNR and CDR2 FQNEAQ (reference sequence). This CDR3 is CASSCPEPNTGELFF. CDR3 coding DNA: TGTGCCAGCAGCTGTCCCGAGCCGAACACCGGGGAGCTGTTTTTT.

The V call is TRBV7-2, the J call TRBJ1-5; 9 bases agree with TRBD1. Losses at the gene ends were 1 base for V and 6 bases for J; bases not matched to a gene: 1. The CDR3 extends over 14 amino acids. Germline CDR1 is SGHTA and CDR2 is FQGNSA. The CDR3: CASSLGTGVQPQHF. In DNA form, the CDR3 reads TGTGCCAGCAGCTTAGGGACAGGGGTTCAGCCCCAGCATTTT.

The table lists this clone with a few counts. This chain joins TRBV29-1 and TRBJ2-5; D might be TRBD2 (6 bases). Trimming pared 2 bases from V and 5 bases from J, leaving 9 bases between. There are 12 residues in the CDR3. The V gene's germline CDR1 is SQVTM and CDR2 ANQGSEA. CDR3 DNA: TGCAGCGTTGAAATCCGGGGGGAGACCCAGTACTTC. Translation gives CSVEIRGETQYF.

This clone was picked up a small number of times. V and J are TRBV29-1 and TRBJ1-5; D may be TRBD1 (5 bases). V dropped 4 bases and J dropped 4 bases, with 14 bases sitting between them. This CDR3 has 14 amino acids. The V gene's germline CDR1 is SQVTM and CDR2 ANQGSEA. The CDR3 DNA sequence: TGCAGCGTTGGCGGGGGGAAGGGGAATCAGCCCCAGCATTTT. Translating gives CSVGGGKGNQPQHF. Filled out from reference TRBV29-1 and TRBJ1-5, the complete variable domain reads SAVISQKPSRDICQRGTSLTIQCQVDSQVTMMFWYRQQPGQSLTLIATANQGSEATYESGFVIDKFPISRPNLTFSTLTVSNMSPEDSSIYLCSVGGGKGNQPQHFGDGTRLSIL.

V gene TRBV20-1 combines with J gene TRBJ2-1; the D gene is possibly TRBD2 (6 bases). Germline-derived CDR1 and CDR2 are DFQATT and SNEGSKA (reference sequence). The CDR3 contains 14 residues. Trimming took 3 bases from V and 2 from J, leaving 11 bases between them. The CDR3 here is CSASSGSPYNEQFF. CDR3 sequence (DNA): TGCAGTGCTAGTTCCGGGAGTCCCTACAATGAGCAGTTCTTC.

J is TRBJ1-2 and V is TRBV3-1 (or the pseudogene TRBV3-2); no firm D call. V gave up 4 bases and J gave up 7 bases, with 16 bases separating them. The CDR3 length is 14 residues. Germline V gives CDR1 LGHDT, CDR2 YNNKEL (reference sequence). CDR3 DNA: TGTGCCAGCAGCCCGAGTGAGGGTTTGCGTGGCTACACCTTC. Translation gives CASSPSEGLRGYTF.

The sample holds many counts of this clone. The rearrangement links TRBV21-1 to TRBJ1-1; whether TRBD1, the table's D call, matches the DNA was not checked. TRBV21-1 is given as a pseudogene. The CDR3 runs to 15 residues. CDR3 sequence reads: CASSAIDGTAHRAFF. In DNA, the CDR3 is TGTGCCAGCAGTGCCATCGACGGGACAGCCCATCGGGCTTTCTTT.

This clone turned up a few times. V and J are TRBV7-8 and TRBJ2-2; D gene uncertain. The V end lost 5 bases, the J end lost 9 bases, and 10 bases lay between the germline ends. The CDR3 runs to 12 residues. Germline V gives CDR1 SGHVS, CDR2 FQNEAQ. In DNA, the CDR3 is TGTGCCAGCAGCCCCGAAGCCAGGGAGCTGTTTTTT. Amino acids: CASSPEARELFF. Based on the CDR3 plus reference TRBV7-8 and TRBJ2-2, the full variable domain is GAGVSQSPRYKVAKRGQDVALRCDPISGHVSLFWYQQALGQGPEFLTYFQNEAQLDKSGLPSDRFFAERPEGSVSTLKIQRTQQEDSAVYLCASSPEARELFFGEGSRLTVL.